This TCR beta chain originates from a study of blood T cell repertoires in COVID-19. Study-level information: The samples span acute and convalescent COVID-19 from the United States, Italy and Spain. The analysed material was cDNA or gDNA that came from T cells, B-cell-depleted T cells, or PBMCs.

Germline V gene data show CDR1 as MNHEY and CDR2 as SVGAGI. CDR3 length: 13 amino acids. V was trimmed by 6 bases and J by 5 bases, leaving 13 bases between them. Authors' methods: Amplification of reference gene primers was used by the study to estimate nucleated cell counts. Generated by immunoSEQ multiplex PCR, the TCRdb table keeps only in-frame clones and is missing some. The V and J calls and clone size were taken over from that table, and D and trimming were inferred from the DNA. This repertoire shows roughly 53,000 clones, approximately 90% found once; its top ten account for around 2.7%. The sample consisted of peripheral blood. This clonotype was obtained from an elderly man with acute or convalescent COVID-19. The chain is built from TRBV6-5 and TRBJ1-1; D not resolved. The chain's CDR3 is CASRGRPGTEAFF. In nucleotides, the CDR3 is TGTGCCAGCAGAGGCCGTCCGGGGACTGAAGCTTTCTTT.